Listed below are T cell receptor beta chains from one sample, sequenced in a study of identical twins. TCRdb called the 5' RACE reads again in MiXCR, with one record for every CDR3 protein. The sample holds about 900,000 distinct CDR3 sequences, about 12% seen once. This sample was also put to use in a study of yellow fever vaccine responses in identical twins.

The sample comprised PBMCs. Receptor source: a woman between 18 and 30 years old in good health. The CDR3 runs from the conserved cysteine through the conserved F or W. Fields, in order: V gene, J gene, clone size, D gene, CDR3 DNA, CDR3 protein. D genes are given only for firm matches. Expanded clones get a size class; other rows say once, few or many, or leave the size out.

v_call: TRBV12-3/TRBV12-4; j_call: TRBJ2-3; clone_size: .; d_call: .; cdr3_nt: TGTGCCAGCAGTTTAAAGGTCTCAGATACGCAGTATTTT; cdr3_aa: CASSLKVSDTQYF
v_call: TRBV6-1; j_call: TRBJ1-1; clone_size: .; d_call: .; cdr3_nt: TGTGCCAGCAGAAGACCCCCAGGGACTGAAGCTTTCTTT; cdr3_aa: CASRRPPGTEAFF
v_call: TRBV6-2/TRBV6-3; j_call: TRBJ2-5; clone_size: .; d_call: TRBD2; cdr3_nt: TGTGCCAGCAGTTACACCTCCGATAGCGGGGCACTAAAAGAGACCCAGTACTTC; cdr3_aa: CASSYTSDSGALKETQYF
v_call: TRBV6-2/TRBV6-3; j_call: TRBJ1-5; clone_size: .; d_call: .; cdr3_nt: TGTGCCAGCAGATCTCAAGGGGGTTTCAATCAGCCCCAGCATTTT; cdr3_aa: CASRSQGGFNQPQHF
v_call: TRBV5-5; j_call: TRBJ1-4; clone_size: .; d_call: .; cdr3_nt: TGTGCCAGCAGCCAGGCGGGCAGTGGAGAAAAACTGTTTTTT; cdr3_aa: CASSQAGSGEKLFF
v_call: TRBV20-1; j_call: TRBJ2-1; clone_size: many; d_call: .; cdr3_nt: TGCAGTGCCGAACTAGGGTACAATGAGCAGTTCTTC; cdr3_aa: CSAELGYNEQFF
v_call: TRBV3-1; j_call: TRBJ2-1; clone_size: few; d_call: TRBD2; cdr3_nt: TGTGCCAGCAGCCAACCCGGGACTAGCCACTACAATGAGCAGTTCTTC; cdr3_aa: CASSQPGTSHYNEQFF
v_call: TRBV20-1; j_call: TRBJ1-6; clone_size: .; d_call: .; cdr3_nt: TGCAGTGCTAGAGATACAGGGAACTATAATTCACCCCTCCACTTT; cdr3_aa: CSARDTGNYNSPLHF
v_call: TRBV3-1; j_call: TRBJ2-1; clone_size: few; d_call: TRBD2; cdr3_nt: TGTGCCAGCAGCCCCCGGGAGCGGGAGTTGAATGAGCAGTTCTTC; cdr3_aa: CASSPRERELNEQFF
v_call: TRBV5-1; j_call: TRBJ2-1; clone_size: .; d_call: TRBD2; cdr3_nt: TGCGCCAGCAGCTCACGGACTAGCGGCCTCTACAATGAGCAGTTCTTC; cdr3_aa: CASSSRTSGLYNEQFF
v_call: TRBV3-1; j_call: TRBJ2-2; clone_size: few; d_call: .; cdr3_nt: TGTGCCAGCAGCCAAGAAGGTTGGGGGTACGCCAACACCGGGGAGCTGTTTTTT; cdr3_aa: CASSQEGWGYANTGELFF
v_call: TRBV15; j_call: TRBJ2-6; clone_size: .; d_call: .; cdr3_nt: TGTGCCACCAGCAGGAAAAGCTCTGGGGCCAACGTCCTGACTTTC; cdr3_aa: CATSRKSSGANVLTF
v_call: TRBV5-1; j_call: TRBJ2-1; clone_size: .; d_call: .; cdr3_nt: TGCGCCAGCAGCTCGCTGTCCGGGATGAGGGATGAGCAGTTCTTC; cdr3_aa: CASSSLSGMRDEQFF
v_call: TRBV3-1; j_call: TRBJ2-1; clone_size: .; d_call: .; cdr3_nt: TGTGCCAGCAGCAATAGCAATGAGCAGTTCTTC; cdr3_aa: CASSNSNEQFF
v_call: TRBV11-1; j_call: TRBJ2-5; clone_size: .; d_call: .; cdr3_nt: TGTGCCAGCAGCTTAGCGAGGTACAGGGGTCGACGGGAGGCCGGGGAGACCCAGTACTTC; cdr3_aa: CASSLARYRGRREAGETQYF
v_call: TRBV7-9; j_call: TRBJ2-5; clone_size: .; d_call: .; cdr3_nt: TGTGCCAGCGGCGGATGGGCTGAAGAGACCCAGTACTTC; cdr3_aa: CASGGWAEETQYF
v_call: TRBV12-3/TRBV12-4; j_call: TRBJ1-2; clone_size: many; d_call: TRBD1; cdr3_nt: TGTGCCAGCACTCCGGGACAGGGAAACTATGGCTACACCTTC; cdr3_aa: CASTPGQGNYGYTF
v_call: TRBV3-1; j_call: TRBJ1-2; clone_size: few; d_call: .; cdr3_nt: TGTGCCAGCAGCCAAGATCGGGCCTATGGCTACACCTTC; cdr3_aa: CASSQDRAYGYTF
v_call: TRBV5-5; j_call: TRBJ1-6; clone_size: .; d_call: .; cdr3_nt: TGTGCCAGCAGCAAAAGACAGGCCGGGAATTCACCCCTCCACTTT; cdr3_aa: CASSKRQAGNSPLHF
v_call: TRBV12-3/TRBV12-4; j_call: TRBJ1-6; clone_size: many; d_call: TRBD1; cdr3_nt: TGTGCCAGCAGGGGGACAGGGACTTCACCCCTCCACTTT; cdr3_aa: CASRGTGTSPLHF
v_call: TRBV7-2; j_call: TRBJ2-3; clone_size: few; d_call: .; cdr3_nt: TGTGCCAGCAGCTTAACCGAAAACACAGATACGCAGTATTTT; cdr3_aa: CASSLTENTDTQYF
v_call: TRBV10-3; j_call: TRBJ1-1; clone_size: .; d_call: .; cdr3_nt: TGTGCCATCAGTGAGTATGGGTGGGGGCCCGTTGGCACTGAAGCTTTCTTT; cdr3_aa: CAISEYGWGPVGTEAFF
v_call: TRBV9; j_call: TRBJ2-7; clone_size: .; d_call: .; cdr3_nt: TGTGCCAGCAGCGCCTTCGACGGCCGCTCCTACGAGCAGTACTTC; cdr3_aa: CASSAFDGRSYEQYF